Below, one T cell receptor (beta chain) is given with its context. Its antigen is not known. Random hexamers were used to reverse transcribe an amount of roughly 0.5 to 1 ug RNA. TCRdb passed the immunoSEQ multiplex PCR reads through MiXCR, listing each CDR3 protein once. The profile shows 150,000 to 200,000 distinct CDR3 sequences, roughly 94% of them singletons. This sample stems from a study of CD8 T cells in Susac syndrome. Sequencing targeted TCR beta in blood CD8+ and CD4+ T cells. Study conclusions and caveats: There was no clonal expansion in the CD4+ T cell repertoires of Susac syndrome.

CDR3 size: 15 residues. Trimming took off 6 bases at V and 4 bases at J, with 17 bases between the two ends. Sequences were obtained from CD4+ T cells from PBMCs. The V gene is TRBV12-3 or TRBV12-4, the J gene TRBJ2-3; D is undetermined. The source is a human donor with Susac syndrome. CDR3 DNA: TGTGCCAGCAGCTATCTCCTGGAGATTTCAGATACGCAGTATTTT. It translates to CASSYLLEISDTQYF.